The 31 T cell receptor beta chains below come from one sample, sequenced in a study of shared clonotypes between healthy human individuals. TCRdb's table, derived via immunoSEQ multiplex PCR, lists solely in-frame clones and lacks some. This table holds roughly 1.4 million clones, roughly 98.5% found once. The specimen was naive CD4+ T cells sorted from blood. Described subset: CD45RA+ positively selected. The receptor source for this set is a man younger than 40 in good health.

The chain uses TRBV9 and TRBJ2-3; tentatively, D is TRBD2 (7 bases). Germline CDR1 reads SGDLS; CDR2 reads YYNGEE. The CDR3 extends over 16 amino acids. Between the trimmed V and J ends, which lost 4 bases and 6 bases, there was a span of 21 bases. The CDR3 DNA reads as TGTGCCAGCAGCCCCCTGAGGGGGGGCATCTTGGATACGCAGTATTTT. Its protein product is CASSPLRGGILDTQYF.

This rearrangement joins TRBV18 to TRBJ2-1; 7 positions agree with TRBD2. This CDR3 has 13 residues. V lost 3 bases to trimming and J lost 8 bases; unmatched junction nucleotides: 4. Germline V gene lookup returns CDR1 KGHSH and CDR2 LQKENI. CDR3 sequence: CASSPRLAHEQFF. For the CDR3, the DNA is TGTGCCAGCTCACCTCGACTAGCCCATGAGCAGTTCTTC.

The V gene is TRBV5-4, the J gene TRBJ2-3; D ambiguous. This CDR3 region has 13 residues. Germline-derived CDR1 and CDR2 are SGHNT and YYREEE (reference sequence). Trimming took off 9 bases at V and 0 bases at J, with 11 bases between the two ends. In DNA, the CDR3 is TGTGCCACAATCCTGGAAAGCACAGATACGCAGTATTTT. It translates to CATILESTDTQYF.

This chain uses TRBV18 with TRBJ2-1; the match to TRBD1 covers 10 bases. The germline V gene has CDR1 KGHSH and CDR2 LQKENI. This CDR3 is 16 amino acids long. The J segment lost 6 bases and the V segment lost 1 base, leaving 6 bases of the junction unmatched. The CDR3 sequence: CASSPRGQGVGNEQFF. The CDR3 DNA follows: TGTGCCAGCTCACCACGCGGACAGGGGGTCGGCAATGAGCAGTTCTTC.

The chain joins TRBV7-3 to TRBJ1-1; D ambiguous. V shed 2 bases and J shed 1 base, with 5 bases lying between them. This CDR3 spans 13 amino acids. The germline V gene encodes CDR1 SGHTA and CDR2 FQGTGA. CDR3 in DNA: TGTGCCAGCAGCTTAGGGAAGAACACTGAAGCTTTCTTT. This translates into CASSLGKNTEAFF.

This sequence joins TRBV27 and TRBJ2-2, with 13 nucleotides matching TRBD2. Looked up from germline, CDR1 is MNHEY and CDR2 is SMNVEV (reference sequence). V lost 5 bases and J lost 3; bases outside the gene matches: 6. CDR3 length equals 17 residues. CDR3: CASSPLTSGRHTGELFF. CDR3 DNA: TGTGCCAGCAGTCCCTTGACTAGCGGGAGGCACACCGGGGAGCTGTTTTTT.

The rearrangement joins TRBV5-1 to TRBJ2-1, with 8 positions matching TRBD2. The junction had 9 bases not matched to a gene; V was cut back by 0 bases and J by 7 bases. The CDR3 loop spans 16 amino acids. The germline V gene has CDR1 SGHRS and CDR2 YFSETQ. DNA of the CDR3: TGCGCCAGCAGCTTGGCAACGGGAGGGCCCCGGAATGAGCAGTTCTTC. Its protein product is CASSLATGGPRNEQFF.

CDR3 sequence: CASRTLSQTTFNTDTQYF. The CDR3 DNA reads as TGTGCCAGCAGAACATTAAGTCAGACGACCTTTAACACAGATACGCAGTATTTT. The chain uses TRBV5-4 and TRBJ2-3; unclear D gene. Trimming took 5 bases from V and 2 from J, leaving 24 bases between them. This CDR3 is built from 18 residues. Germline CDR1 reads SGHNT; CDR2 reads YYREEE (reference sequence).

CDR3 DNA: TGTGCCAGCAGCCGCGGACAGGGGGACGAGCAGTACTTC. Translating it yields CASSRGQGDEQYF. The chain couples TRBV4-2 to TRBJ2-7; 10 positions match TRBD1. V trimming: 4 bases; J trimming: 5 bases; junction bases outside the gene matches: 2. This CDR3 contains 13 residues. Germline V lookup: CDR1 LGHNA, CDR2 YNFKEQ.

CDR3 amino acids: CASSFHKTGSSEQYF. CDR3 coding DNA: TGTGCCAGCAGTTTCCACAAGACAGGTTCTAGCGAGCAGTACTTC. The chain links TRBV27 to TRBJ2-7, with D perhaps matching TRBD1 (6 bases). Germline V lookup: CDR1 MNHEY, CDR2 SMNVEV (reference sequence). Trimming took off 3 bases at V and 6 bases at J, with 18 bases between the two ends. The CDR3 sequence is 15 residues long.

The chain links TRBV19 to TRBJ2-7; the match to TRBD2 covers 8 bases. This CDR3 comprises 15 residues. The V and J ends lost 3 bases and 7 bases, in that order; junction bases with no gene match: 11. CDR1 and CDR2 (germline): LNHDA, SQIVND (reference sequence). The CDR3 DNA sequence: TGTGCCAGTAGTATCCAACTAGCGGTACTTGGGGAGCAGTACTTC. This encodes CASSIQLAVLGEQYF.

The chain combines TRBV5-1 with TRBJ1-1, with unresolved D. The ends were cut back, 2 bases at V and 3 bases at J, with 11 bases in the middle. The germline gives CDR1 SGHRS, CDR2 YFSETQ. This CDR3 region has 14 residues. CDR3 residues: CASSFRGFYTEAFF. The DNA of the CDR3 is TGCGCCAGCAGCTTCCGGGGTTTCTACACTGAAGCTTTCTTT.

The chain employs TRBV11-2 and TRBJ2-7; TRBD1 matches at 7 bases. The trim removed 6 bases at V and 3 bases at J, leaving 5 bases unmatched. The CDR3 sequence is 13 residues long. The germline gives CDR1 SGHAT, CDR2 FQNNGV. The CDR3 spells CASRTGTYYEQYF. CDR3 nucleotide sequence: TGTGCCAGCAGGACAGGGACGTACTACGAGCAGTACTTC.

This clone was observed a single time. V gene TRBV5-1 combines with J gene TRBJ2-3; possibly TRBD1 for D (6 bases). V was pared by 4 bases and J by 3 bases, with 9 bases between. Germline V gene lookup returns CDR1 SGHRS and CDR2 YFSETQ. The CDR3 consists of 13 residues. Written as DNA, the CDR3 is TGCGCCAGCAGCCAACAGGGAACAGATACGCAGTATTTT. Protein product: CASSQQGTDTQYF.

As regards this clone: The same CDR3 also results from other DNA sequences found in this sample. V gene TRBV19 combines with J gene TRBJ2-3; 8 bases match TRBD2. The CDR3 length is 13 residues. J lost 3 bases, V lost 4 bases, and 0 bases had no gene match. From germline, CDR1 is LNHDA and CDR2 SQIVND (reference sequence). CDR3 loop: CASSSGRTDTQYF. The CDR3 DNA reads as TGTGCCAGTAGTAGCGGGAGGACAGATACGCAGTATTTT.

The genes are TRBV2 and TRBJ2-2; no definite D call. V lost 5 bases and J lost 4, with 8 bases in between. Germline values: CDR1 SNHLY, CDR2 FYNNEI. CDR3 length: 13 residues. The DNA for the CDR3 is TGTGCCAGCAGTAAGTTCCCCACCGGGGAGCTGTTTTTT. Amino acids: CASSKFPTGELFF.

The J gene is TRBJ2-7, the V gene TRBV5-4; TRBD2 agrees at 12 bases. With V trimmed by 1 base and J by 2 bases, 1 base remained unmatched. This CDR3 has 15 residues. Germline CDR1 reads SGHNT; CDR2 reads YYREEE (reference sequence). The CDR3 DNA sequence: TGTGCCAGCAGCTTGAGACTAGCGGGAGCCTACGAGCAGTACTTC. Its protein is CASSLRLAGAYEQYF.

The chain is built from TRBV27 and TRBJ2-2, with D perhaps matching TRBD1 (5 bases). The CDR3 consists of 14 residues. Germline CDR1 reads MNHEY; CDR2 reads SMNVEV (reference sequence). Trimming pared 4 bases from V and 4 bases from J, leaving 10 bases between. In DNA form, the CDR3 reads TGTGCCAGCAGTTCTCAGGGTTCCACCGGGGAGCTGTTTTTT. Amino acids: CASSSQGSTGELFF.

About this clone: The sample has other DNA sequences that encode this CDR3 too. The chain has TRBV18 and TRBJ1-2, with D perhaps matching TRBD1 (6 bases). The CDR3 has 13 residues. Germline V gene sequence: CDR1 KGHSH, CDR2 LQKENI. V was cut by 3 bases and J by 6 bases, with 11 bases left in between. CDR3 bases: TGTGCCAGCTCACCCTTGGACAGCGATGGCTACACCTTC. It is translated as CASSPLDSDGYTF. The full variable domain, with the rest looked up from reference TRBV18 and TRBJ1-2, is NAGVMQNPRHLVRRRGQEARLRCSPMKGHSHVYWYRQLPEEGLKFMVYLQKENIIDESGMPKERFSAEFPKEGPSILRIQQVVRGDSAAYFCASSPLDSDGYTFGSGTRLTVV.

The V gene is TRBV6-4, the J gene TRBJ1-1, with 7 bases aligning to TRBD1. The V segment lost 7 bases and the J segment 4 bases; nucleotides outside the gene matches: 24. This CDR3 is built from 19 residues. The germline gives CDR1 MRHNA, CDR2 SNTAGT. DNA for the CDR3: TGTGCCAGCATTACCTCATTTAGGACAGGTGGGGGTGTAGGCACTGAAGCTTTCTTT. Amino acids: CASITSFRTGGGVGTEAFF.

CDR3 DNA: TGTGCCAGCTCACCTCCCCTGGTAGCGGGAGTCCCCGGGGAGCTGTTTTTT. As protein: CASSPPLVAGVPGELFF. V usage is TRBV18 and J usage is TRBJ2-2; the match to TRBD2 covers 9 bases. Germline values: CDR1 KGHSH, CDR2 LQKENI. V lost 3 bases, J lost 6 bases, and 11 bases stayed unmatched. The CDR3 contains 17 residues.

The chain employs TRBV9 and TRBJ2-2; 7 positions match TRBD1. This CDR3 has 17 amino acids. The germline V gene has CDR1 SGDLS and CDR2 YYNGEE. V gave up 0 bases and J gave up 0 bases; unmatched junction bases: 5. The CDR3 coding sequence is TGTGCCAGCAGCGTAGGACAGGGCCGCGCGAACACCGGGGAGCTGTTTTTT. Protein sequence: CASSVGQGRANTGELFF.

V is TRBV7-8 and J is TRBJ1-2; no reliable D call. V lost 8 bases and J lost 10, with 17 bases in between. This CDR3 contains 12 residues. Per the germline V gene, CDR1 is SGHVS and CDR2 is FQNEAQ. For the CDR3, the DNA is TGTGCCAGCGGATCCTACAGACGGCCCTACACCTTC. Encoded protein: CASGSYRRPYTF.

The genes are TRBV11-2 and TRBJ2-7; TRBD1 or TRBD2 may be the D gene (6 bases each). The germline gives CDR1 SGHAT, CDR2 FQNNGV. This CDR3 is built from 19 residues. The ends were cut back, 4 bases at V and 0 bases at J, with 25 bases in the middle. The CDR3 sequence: CASSSVKGRWGASSYEQYF. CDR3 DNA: TGTGCCAGCAGCTCAGTTAAGGGGCGCTGGGGGGCGAGCTCCTACGAGCAGTACTTC.

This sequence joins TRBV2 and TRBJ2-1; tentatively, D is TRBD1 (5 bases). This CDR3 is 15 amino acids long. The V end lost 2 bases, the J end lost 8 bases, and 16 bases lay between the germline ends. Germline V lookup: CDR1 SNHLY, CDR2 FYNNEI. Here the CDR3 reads CASSELVQVVDEQFF. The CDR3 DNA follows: TGTGCCAGCAGTGAATTGGTACAGGTAGTGGATGAGCAGTTCTTC.

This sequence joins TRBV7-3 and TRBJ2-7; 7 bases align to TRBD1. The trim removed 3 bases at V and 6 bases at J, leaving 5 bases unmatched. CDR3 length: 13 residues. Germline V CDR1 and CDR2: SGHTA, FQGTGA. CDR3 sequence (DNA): TGTGCCAGCAGCTTGCGACAGGGTGTCGAGCAGTACTTC. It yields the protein CASSLRQGVEQYF.

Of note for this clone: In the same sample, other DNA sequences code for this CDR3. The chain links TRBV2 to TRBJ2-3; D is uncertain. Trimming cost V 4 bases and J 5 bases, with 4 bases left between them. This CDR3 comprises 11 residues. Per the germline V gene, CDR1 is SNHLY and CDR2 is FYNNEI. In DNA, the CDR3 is TGTGCCAGCAGTGCAGTAGATACGCAGTATTTT. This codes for CASSAVDTQYF.

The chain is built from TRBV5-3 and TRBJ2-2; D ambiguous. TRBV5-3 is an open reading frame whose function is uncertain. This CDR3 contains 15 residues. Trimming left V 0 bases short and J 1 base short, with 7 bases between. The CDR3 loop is CARSLEAGNTGELFF. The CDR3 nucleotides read TGTGCCAGAAGCTTGGAGGCTGGGAACACCGGGGAGCTGTTTTTT.

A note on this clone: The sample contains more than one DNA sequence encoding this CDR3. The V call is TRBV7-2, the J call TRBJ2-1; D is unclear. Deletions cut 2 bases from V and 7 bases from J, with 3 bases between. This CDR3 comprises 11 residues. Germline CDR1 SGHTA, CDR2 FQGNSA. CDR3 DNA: TGTGCCAGCAGCTTACGGAATGAGCAGTTCTTC. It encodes CASSLRNEQFF.

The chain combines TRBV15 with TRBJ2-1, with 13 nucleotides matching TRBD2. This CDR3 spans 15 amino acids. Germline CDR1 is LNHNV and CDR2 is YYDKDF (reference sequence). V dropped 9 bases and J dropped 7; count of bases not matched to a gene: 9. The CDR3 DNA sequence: TGTGCCACAAGGACTAGCGGGGGCCTGAGGAATGAGCAGTTCTTC. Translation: CATRTSGGLRNEQFF.

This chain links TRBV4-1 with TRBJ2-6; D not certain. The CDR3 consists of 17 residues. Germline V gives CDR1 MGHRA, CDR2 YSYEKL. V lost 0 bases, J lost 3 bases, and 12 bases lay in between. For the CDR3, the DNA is TGCGCCAGCAGCCAAGAAGGAGTAGGCTTTGGGGCCAACGTCCTGACTTTC. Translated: CASSQEGVGFGANVLTF.